This T cell receptor beta chain came from a study of T cell responses to AZD1222 COVID-19 vaccine. Here immunoSEQ multiplex PCR was the method, and the copy in TCRdb shows in-frame clones only, minus some. Here the sample spans about 140,000 clones, just over 90% being singletons. Study-level results: After the peak T cell response, and only then, were repertoires sampled. Baseline seropositivity occurred in only a handful of AZD1222 recipients. Donors were chiefly white British, with a greater number of females, and clonal diversity was perhaps underestimated. The study reported that nearly half of spike-specific TCRs target unmutated variant regions.

The CDR3 has 15 amino acids. Germline V gene sequence: CDR1 SGHVS, CDR2 FQNEAQ. Unmatched junction bases numbered 10, after V lost 5 bases and J lost 4 bases. This clone came up once. Antigen: not known. This TCR was sampled from an adult in good health. The V call is TRBV7-8, the J call TRBJ1-2; 7 bases agree with TRBD1. The input for sequencing was peripheral blood, taken on day 0 of MenACWY control vaccination. The CDR3 nucleotides read TGTGCCAGCAGCCAGCCGGGACAGACCTTCTATGGCTACACCTTC. It translates to CASSQPGQTFYGYTF.